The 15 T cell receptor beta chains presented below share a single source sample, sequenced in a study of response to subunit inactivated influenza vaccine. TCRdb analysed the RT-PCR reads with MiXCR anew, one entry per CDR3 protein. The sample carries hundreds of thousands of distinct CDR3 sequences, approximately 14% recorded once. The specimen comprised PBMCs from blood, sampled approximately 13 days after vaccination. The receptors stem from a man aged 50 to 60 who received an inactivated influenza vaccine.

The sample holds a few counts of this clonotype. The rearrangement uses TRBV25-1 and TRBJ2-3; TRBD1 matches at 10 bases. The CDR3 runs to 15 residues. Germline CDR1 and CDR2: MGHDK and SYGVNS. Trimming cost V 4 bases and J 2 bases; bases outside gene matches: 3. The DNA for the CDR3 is TGTGCCAGCAGTGCGACAGGGGGCCTCACAGATACGCAGTATTTT. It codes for CASSATGGLTDTQYF.

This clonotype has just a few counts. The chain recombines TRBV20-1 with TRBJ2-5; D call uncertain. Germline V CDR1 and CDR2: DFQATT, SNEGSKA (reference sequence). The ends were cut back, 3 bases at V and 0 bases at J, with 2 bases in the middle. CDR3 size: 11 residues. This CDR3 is CSASYQETQYF. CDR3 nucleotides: TGCAGTGCTAGCTACCAAGAGACCCAGTACTTC.

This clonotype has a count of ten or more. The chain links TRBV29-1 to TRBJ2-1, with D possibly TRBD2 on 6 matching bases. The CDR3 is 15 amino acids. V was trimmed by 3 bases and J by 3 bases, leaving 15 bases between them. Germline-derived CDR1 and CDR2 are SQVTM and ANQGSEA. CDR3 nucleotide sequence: TGCAGCGTTGACGGGGGACCTAGGGGCTACAATGAGCAGTTCTTC. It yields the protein CSVDGGPRGYNEQFF.

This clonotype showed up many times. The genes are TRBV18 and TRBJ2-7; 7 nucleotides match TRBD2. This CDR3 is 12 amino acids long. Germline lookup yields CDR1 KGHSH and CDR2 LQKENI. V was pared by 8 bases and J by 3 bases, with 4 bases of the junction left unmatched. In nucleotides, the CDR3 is TGTGCCAGCAGCCCGGGGGGCTACGAGCAGTACTTC. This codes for CASSPGGYEQYF.

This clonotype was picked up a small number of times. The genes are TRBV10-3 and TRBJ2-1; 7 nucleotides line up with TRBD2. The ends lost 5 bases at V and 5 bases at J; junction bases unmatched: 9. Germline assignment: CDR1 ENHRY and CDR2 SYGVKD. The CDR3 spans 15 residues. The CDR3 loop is CAISPAGPGHNEQFF. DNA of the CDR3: TGTGCCATCAGTCCAGCGGGACCAGGCCACAATGAGCAGTTCTTC.

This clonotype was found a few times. For the CDR3, the DNA is TGTGCCAGCAGCCAAGATGGGGGCGCGAATGAGCAGTTCTTC. Its translation: CASSQDGGANEQFF. This sequence joins TRBV3-1 and TRBJ2-1; perhaps TRBD1 as D (6 bases). Trimming took off 0 bases at V and 7 bases at J, with 10 bases between the two ends. There are 14 residues in the CDR3. Germline V CDR1 and CDR2: LGHDT, YNNKEL (reference sequence).

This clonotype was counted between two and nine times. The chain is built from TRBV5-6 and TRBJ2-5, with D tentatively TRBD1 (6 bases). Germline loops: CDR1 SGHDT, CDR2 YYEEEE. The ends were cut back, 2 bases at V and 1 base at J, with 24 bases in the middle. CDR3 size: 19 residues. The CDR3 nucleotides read TGTGCCAGCAGCTTAGAACCGAGTCTGCAGGGGACGATCCAAGAGACCCAGTACTTC. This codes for CASSLEPSLQGTIQETQYF.

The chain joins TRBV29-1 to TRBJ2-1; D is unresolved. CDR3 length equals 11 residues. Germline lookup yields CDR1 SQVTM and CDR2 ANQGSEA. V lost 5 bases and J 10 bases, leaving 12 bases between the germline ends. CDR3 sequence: CSVSFALEQFF. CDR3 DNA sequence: TGCAGCGTTAGTTTTGCCCTAGAGCAGTTCTTC.

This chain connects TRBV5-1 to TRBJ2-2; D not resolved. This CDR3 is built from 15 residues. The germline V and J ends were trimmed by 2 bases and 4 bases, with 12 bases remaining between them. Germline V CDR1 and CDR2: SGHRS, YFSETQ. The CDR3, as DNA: TGCGCCAGCAGCTTAGGACCTAGTGGCACCGGGGAGCTGTTTTTT. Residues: CASSLGPSGTGELFF. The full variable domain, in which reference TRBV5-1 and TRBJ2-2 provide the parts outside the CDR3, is KAGVTQTPRYLIKTRGQQVTLSCSPISGHRSVSWYQQTPGQGLQFLFEYFSETQRNKGNFPGRFSGRQFSNSRSEMNVSTLELGDSALYLCASSLGPSGTGELFFGEGSRLTVL.

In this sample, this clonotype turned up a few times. The CDR3 region has the DNA TGTGCCAGCAGCTGGCTCGGAGGGGTCTCAGAGACCCAGTACTTC. As protein: CASSWLGGVSETQYF. The chain couples TRBV5-6 to TRBJ2-5, with D maybe TRBD2 (6 bases). Germline values: CDR1 SGHDT, CDR2 YYEEEE. The ends were cut back, 3 bases at V and 4 bases at J, with 16 bases in the middle. This CDR3 is 15 amino acids long. Drawing the rest from reference TRBV5-6 and TRBJ2-5, the complete variable domain is DAGVTQSPTHLIKTRGQQVTLRCSPKSGHDTVSWYQQALGQGPQFIFQYYEEEERQRGNFPDRFSGHQFPNYSSELNVNALLLGDSALYLCASSWLGGVSETQYFGPGTRLLVL.

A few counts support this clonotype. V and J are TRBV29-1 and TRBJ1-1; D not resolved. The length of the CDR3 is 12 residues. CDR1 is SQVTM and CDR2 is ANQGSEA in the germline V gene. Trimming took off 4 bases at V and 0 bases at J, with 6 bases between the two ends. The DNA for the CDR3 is TGCAGCGTTGGCCGCGTGAACACTGAAGCTTTCTTT. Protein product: CSVGRVNTEAFF.

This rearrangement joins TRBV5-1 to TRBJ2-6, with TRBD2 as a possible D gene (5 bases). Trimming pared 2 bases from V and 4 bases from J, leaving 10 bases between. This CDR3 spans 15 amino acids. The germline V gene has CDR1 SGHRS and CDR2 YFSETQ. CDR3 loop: CASSLTSAGANVLTF. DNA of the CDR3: TGCGCCAGCAGCTTAACTAGTGCCGGGGCCAACGTCCTGACTTTC. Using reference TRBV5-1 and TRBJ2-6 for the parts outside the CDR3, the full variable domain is KAGVTQTPRYLIKTRGQQVTLSCSPISGHRSVSWYQQTPGQGLQFLFEYFSETQRNKGNFPGRFSGRQFSNSRSEMNVSTLELGDSALYLCASSLTSAGANVLTFGAGSRLTVL.

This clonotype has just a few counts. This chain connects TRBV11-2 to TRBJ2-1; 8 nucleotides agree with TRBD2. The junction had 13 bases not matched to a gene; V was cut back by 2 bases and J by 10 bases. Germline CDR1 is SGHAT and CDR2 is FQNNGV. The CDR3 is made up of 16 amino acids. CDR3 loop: CASSLLVRDSGGEQFF. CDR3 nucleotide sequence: TGTGCCAGCAGCTTACTGGTCAGGGACTCGGGAGGGGAGCAGTTCTTC.

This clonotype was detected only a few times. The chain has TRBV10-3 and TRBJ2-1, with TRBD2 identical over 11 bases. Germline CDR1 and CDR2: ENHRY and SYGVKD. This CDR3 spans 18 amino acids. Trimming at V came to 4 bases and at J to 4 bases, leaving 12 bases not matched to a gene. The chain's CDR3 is CAISGDSLAGGEYNEQFF. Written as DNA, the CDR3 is TGTGCCATCAGTGGAGATTCCCTAGCGGGGGGCGAGTACAATGAGCAGTTCTTC.

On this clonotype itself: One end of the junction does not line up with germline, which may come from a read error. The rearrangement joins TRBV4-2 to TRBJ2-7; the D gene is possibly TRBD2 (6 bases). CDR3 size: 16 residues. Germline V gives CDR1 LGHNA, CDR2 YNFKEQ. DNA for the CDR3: TGTGCCAGGAGCCCCGGCAGGCGGACTACCTCCTACGAGCAGTACTTC. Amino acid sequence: CARSPGRRTTSYEQYF.